These T cell receptor beta chains were read from a single sample in a study of vaccination effects on CD4 cells after COVID-19. These receptors lack a known antigen. TCRdb's copy holds only in-frame clones and misses some; the assay was immunoSEQ multiplex PCR. The table lists about 45,000 clones, 65% to 70% of them singletons. The material was CD4+ T cells from PBMCs cultured with a peptide pool, obtained before COVID-19 vaccination. The receptor source for this set is a human donor who had a prior SARS-CoV-2 infection. Each CDR3 is given with its conserved first and last residue. The D gene is left open where the match is weak. A clone size is listed for some rows: how often the clone was seen (once, few, many), or a class if it is expanded.

TRBJ1-2,NA,16,NA,TRBV7-8,CASSLESGTDSYGYTF,TGTGCCAGCAGCTTAGAGTCCGGGACGGACTCCTATGGCTACACCTTC
TRBJ1-3,NA,15,few,TRBV30,CAWSYGRASGNTIYF,TGTGCCTGGAGTTATGGCAGAGCCTCTGGAAACACCATATATTTT
TRBJ2-1,NA,15,NA,TRBV29-1,CSARAVGDFANEQFF,TGCAGCGCAAGAGCAGTGGGCGACTTTGCCAATGAGCAGTTCTTC
TRBJ2-2,TRBD2,17,NA,TRBV3-1/TRBV3-2,CASSLNLAGEATGELFF,TGTGCCAGCAGCCTCAACTTAGCGGGAGAGGCCACCGGGGAGCTGTTTTTT
TRBJ2-3,TRBD2,17,NA,TRBV10-1,CASSEPGLAGVADTQYF,TGCGCCAGCAGTGAGCCCGGACTAGCGGGAGTAGCAGATACGCAGTATTTT
TRBJ2-5,NA,14,NA,TRBV13,CASSLYPPQETQYF,TGTGCCAGCAGCTTATATCCCCCTCAAGAGACCCAGTACTTC
TRBJ1-4,TRBD1,14,NA,TRBV2,CASGTGYVGEKLFF,TGTGCCAGCGGGACAGGGTACGTTGGTGAAAAACTGTTTTTT
TRBJ2-1,NA,13,NA,TRBV12-3/TRBV12-4,CASSFGHGNEQFF,TGTGCCAGCAGTTTCGGCCATGGGAATGAGCAGTTCTTC
TRBJ2-7,TRBD1,16,few,TRBV9,CASSAPPGQGDYEQYF,TGTGCCAGCAGCGCCCCGCCGGGACAGGGGGATTACGAGCAGTACTTC
TRBJ2-5,NA,14,NA,TRBV20-1,CSASGTGRSGTQYF,TGCAGTGCTAGTGGGACCGGGAGATCAGGGACCCAGTACTTC
TRBJ1-4,TRBD1,14,NA,TRBV5-1,CASSFGRGNEKLFF,TGCGCCAGCAGCTTTGGCAGGGGGAATGAAAAACTGTTTTTT
TRBJ1-1,NA,15,medium-sized,TRBV5-6,CASSHLTPASTEAFF,TGTGCCAGCAGCCACCTCACCCCTGCGAGCACTGAAGCTTTCTTT
TRBJ2-3,TRBD2,14,NA,TRBV6-5,CASGASGSTDTQYF,TGTGCCAGCGGGGCTAGCGGATCCACAGATACGCAGTATTTT
TRBJ1-5,TRBD1,15,NA,TRBV6-2/TRBV6-3,CASSSRTGEGQPQHF,TGTGCCAGCAGCTCCCGTACAGGGGAGGGACAGCCCCAGCATTTT
TRBJ2-1,TRBD2,15,few,TRBV2,CASSEMGLVVPEQFF,TGTGCCAGCAGTGAGATGGGACTAGTTGTTCCTGAGCAGTTCTTC
TRBJ2-1,TRBD2,14,NA,TRBV6-1,CASSEGLAGDEQFF,TGTGCCAGCAGTGAAGGACTAGCCGGCGATGAGCAGTTCTTC